This record concerns one TCR beta chain sequence. Germline CDR1 GTSNPN, CDR2 SVGIG (reference sequence). With 0 bases removed from V and 5 bases from J, the gap between germline ends came to 8 bases. This CDR3 region has 12 residues. TCRdb keeps only in-frame clones here, not all; method: immunoSEQ multiplex PCR. The sample holds over a million clones; about three quarters are singletons and the top ten take about 1.4%. Each of the donors was a healthy adult who was HIV-negative and had not had a recent acute infection or vaccination. Every one of the donors was a Caucasian adult that lived in Nashville, Tennessee. This sample is drawn from a study of shared clonotypes between healthy human individuals.

Sample: memory CD4+ T cells sorted from blood. Noted subset: CD45RA-negative fraction. The receptor comes from a young man in good health. The chain has TRBV30 and TRBJ2-7, with a tentative D call TRBD2 (5 bases). DNA for the CDR3: TGTGCCTGGAGTGTAACGGGAAACGAGCAGTACTTC. Protein product: CAWSVTGNEQYF.